The 21 T cell receptor beta chains reported below all come from one sample, sequenced in a study of blood T cell dynamics during melanoma immunotherapy. Assay: immunoSEQ multiplex PCR; the TCRdb copy retains only in-frame clones and omits some. The profile shows tens of thousands of clones, just under 90% of them singletons. Time point specified: pre-treatment baseline. Sample: blood, taken from a patient treated with checkpoint blockade. Receptors originate from a human donor with melanoma.

This clone occurred once. This chain connects TRBV9 to TRBJ1-6, with 8 positions matching TRBD1. Germline V gives CDR1 SGDLS, CDR2 YYNGEE. The CDR3 loop spans 15 amino acids. The V gene end was trimmed by 3 bases and the J gene end by 4 bases; junction bases not matched to a gene: 3. CDR3 residues: CASSAQGGYNSPLHF. The CDR3 DNA reads as TGTGCCAGCAGCGCACAGGGGGGGTATAATTCACCCCTCCACTTT.

This clone appeared once. This chain links TRBV6-5 with TRBJ1-1, with 10 bases matching TRBD1. Germline V CDR1 and CDR2: MNHEY, SVGAGI. J lost 0 bases, V lost 5 bases, and 3 bases had no gene match. The CDR3 has 15 amino acids. The CDR3 bases are TGTGCCAGCAGTCCGGACAGGGGGATGAACACTGAAGCTTTCTTT. Amino acids: CASSPDRGMNTEAFF.

This chain uses TRBV5-4 with TRBJ2-5; 7 nucleotides line up with TRBD2. This CDR3 is 16 amino acids long. Germline V gives CDR1 SGHNT, CDR2 YYREEE (reference sequence). The J segment lost 5 bases and the V segment lost 0 bases, leaving 10 bases of the junction unmatched. As DNA, the CDR3 is TGTGCCAGCAGCTTGGGGGGAGGGTCTCCAGGGGAGACCCAGTACTTC. As protein: CASSLGGGSPGETQYF.

The chain has TRBV5-4 and TRBJ2-3, with D perhaps matching TRBD1 or TRBD2 (6 bases each). The ends were cut back, 1 base at V and 2 bases at J, with 14 bases in the middle. The CDR3 has 16 amino acids. Germline V gene sequence: CDR1 SGHNT, CDR2 YYREEE (reference sequence). CDR3 protein: CASSLMGGGFTDTQYF. The CDR3 DNA is TGTGCCAGCAGCTTGATGGGGGGCGGGTTCACAGATACGCAGTATTTT.

The genes are TRBV6-5 and TRBJ2-5; 7 bases are shared with TRBD2. Germline values: CDR1 MNHEY, CDR2 SVGAGI. The trim removed 2 bases at V and 4 bases at J, leaving 10 bases unmatched. The CDR3 totals 16 residues. CDR3 loop: CASSYASGDEGETQYF. DNA of the CDR3: TGTGCCAGCAGTTACGCGAGCGGGGACGAGGGAGAGACCCAGTACTTC.

The chain has TRBV4-2 and TRBJ2-1, with a tentative D call TRBD2 (6 bases). This CDR3 spans 15 amino acids. Germline assignment: CDR1 LGHNA and CDR2 YNFKEQ. Between the trimmed V and J ends, which lost 4 bases and 4 bases, there was a span of 14 bases. CDR3 sequence (DNA): TGTGCCAGCAGCCGCGGGGCTGGGCAGTACAATGAGCAGTTCTTC. Protein product: CASSRGAGQYNEQFF.

This clone was counted only a few times. V usage is TRBV30 and J usage is TRBJ1-1; weak D call: TRBD1 (6 bases). The CDR3 has 14 amino acids. The V gene lost 2 bases and the J gene lost 0 bases, with 10 bases spanning the gap. Per the germline V gene, CDR1 is GTSNPN and CDR2 is SVGIG (reference sequence). The CDR3 nucleotides read TGTGCCTGGAGTATTACAGGGATGAACACTGAAGCTTTCTTT. It is translated as CAWSITGMNTEAFF.

This clone was recorded once. The gene calls are TRBV6-5 and TRBJ2-1; weak D call: TRBD1 (6 bases). The CDR3 has 15 residues. From germline, CDR1 is MNHEY and CDR2 SVGAGI. Trimming left V 4 bases short and J 3 bases short, with 13 bases between. CDR3: CASSSDRRSYNEQFF. The CDR3 DNA sequence: TGTGCCAGCAGTTCTGACAGGCGGAGCTACAATGAGCAGTTCTTC.

Points on this clone: An end of the junction differs from the germline gene, which may be a read error. The chain has TRBV18 and TRBJ1-5; no reliable D call. This CDR3 is 15 amino acids long. Germline CDR1 reads KGHSH; CDR2 reads LQKENI. CDR3 protein: CASSQSVSQDQPQHF. The CDR3 bases are TGTGCCAGTTCACAGTCTGTTTCCCAAGATCAGCCCCAGCATTTT.

V is TRBV7-9 and J is TRBJ2-2, with D hard to call. The V gene's germline CDR1 is SEHNR and CDR2 FQNEAQ (reference sequence). Between the trimmed V and J ends, which lost 5 bases and 5 bases, there was a span of 15 bases. This CDR3 contains 15 residues. CDR3 amino acids: CASSPNPGATGELFF. For the CDR3, the DNA is TGTGCCAGCAGCCCCAATCCTGGTGCTACCGGGGAGCTGTTTTTT.

There are a few counts of this clone. The V gene is TRBV5-5, the J gene TRBJ2-1; 14 bases match TRBD2. CDR1 and CDR2 from the germline V gene are SGHKS and YYEKEE (reference sequence). V gave up 4 bases and J gave up 8 bases; unmatched junction bases: 5. This CDR3 comprises 15 residues. The CDR3 bases are TGTGCCAGCAGCACCGGGACTAGCGGGAGCTATGAGCAGTTCTTC. Its protein is CASSTGTSGSYEQFF. Using reference TRBV5-5 and TRBJ2-1 for the parts outside the CDR3, the full variable domain is DAGVTQSPTHLIKTRGQQVTLRCSPISGHKSVSWYQQVLGQGPQFIFQYYEKEERGRGNFPDRFSARQFPNYSSELNVNALLLGDSALYLCASSTGTSGSYEQFFGPGTRLTVL.

The chain has TRBV9 and TRBJ2-7; D is perhaps TRBD1 or TRBD2 (5 bases each). The CDR3 is made up of 14 amino acids. Trimming left V 0 bases short and J 0 bases short, with 7 bases between. Germline loops: CDR1 SGDLS, CDR2 YYNGEE. Here the CDR3 DNA reads TGTGCCAGCAGCGTAGAGGGGACCTCCTACGAGCAGTACTTC. This gives the protein CASSVEGTSYEQYF.

This clone was seen just once. This CDR3 reads CASSSGTARETQYF. CDR3 DNA: TGTGCCAGCAGTTCCGGGACGGCAAGAGAGACCCAGTACTTC. The V gene is TRBV28, the J gene TRBJ2-5, with D perhaps TRBD1 or TRBD2 (5 bases each). The V end was cut by 4 bases, the J end by 4 bases, with 13 bases between. The germline CDR1 and CDR2 sequences are MDHEN and SYDVKM. CDR3 length equals 14 residues.

Only a few counts were recorded for this clone. The gene calls are TRBV4-2 and TRBJ2-2, with a weak D call TRBD1 (5 bases). Trimming left V 4 bases short and J 4 bases short, with 19 bases between. Germline CDR1 reads LGHNA; CDR2 reads YNFKEQ. The CDR3 consists of 17 residues. CDR3 sequence reads: CASSRGGAERSTGELFF. The CDR3 DNA is TGTGCCAGCAGCCGCGGTGGGGCAGAACGCAGCACCGGGGAGCTGTTTTTT.

J is TRBJ2-5 and V is TRBV28, with D possibly being TRBD1 (7 bases). V was clipped by 0 bases and J by 4 bases, with 12 bases between them. Germline V gene lookup returns CDR1 MDHEN and CDR2 SYDVKM. CDR3 size: 15 residues. This CDR3 is CASSLWAGGRETQYF. The CDR3 bases are TGTGCCAGCAGTTTATGGGCAGGGGGGAGAGAGACCCAGTACTTC.

The chain recombines TRBV19 with TRBJ1-5, with 11 bases fitting TRBD1. The CDR3 spans 15 residues. The junction had 7 bases not matched to a gene; V was cut back by 7 bases and J by 5 bases. Germline V CDR1 and CDR2: LNHDA, SQIVND (reference sequence). The CDR3 sequence: CASKFGTGGDQPQHF. The CDR3 DNA reads as TGTGCCAGTAAGTTCGGGACAGGGGGTGATCAGCCCCAGCATTTT.

The V gene is TRBV6-4, the J gene TRBJ2-1, with a possible D match to TRBD1 (6 bases). CDR3 length: 13 amino acids. Germline V CDR1 and CDR2: MRHNA, SNTAGT. Between the trimmed V and J ends, which lost 4 bases and 13 bases, there was a span of 17 bases. Here the CDR3 reads CASSAPGTKIQFF. The CDR3, as DNA: TGTGCCAGCAGTGCCCCCGGGACAAAAATTCAGTTCTTC.

The chain employs TRBV19 and TRBJ1-5; 7 bases align to TRBD1. Germline CDR1 LNHDA, CDR2 SQIVND (reference sequence). The J segment lost 6 bases and the V segment lost 3 bases, leaving 8 bases of the junction unmatched. The CDR3 has 15 amino acids. CDR3 protein: CASSILGQAAQPQHF. The CDR3 nucleotides are TGTGCCAGTAGTATCCTTGGACAGGCGGCTCAGCCCCAGCATTTT.

The chain uses TRBV27 and TRBJ2-3; possible D gene TRBD2, 6 bases. The CDR3 covers 15 residues. The germline CDR1 and CDR2 sequences are MNHEY and SMNVEV (reference sequence). V gave up 1 base and J gave up 0 bases, with 8 bases separating them. The CDR3 loop reads CASSLWRGSTDTQYF. As DNA, the CDR3 is TGTGCCAGCAGTTTATGGCGGGGAAGCACAGATACGCAGTATTTT.

This chain links TRBV10-3 with TRBJ2-3; no definite D call. The germline V and J ends were trimmed by 6 bases and 0 bases, with 10 bases remaining between them. Germline assignment: CDR1 ENHRY and CDR2 SYGVKD. The CDR3 length is 14 residues. The CDR3 coding sequence is TGTGCCATCAGCGACCCGGGTAGCACAGATACGCAGTATTTT. It translates to CAISDPGSTDTQYF.

The V gene is TRBV5-1, the J gene TRBJ1-1, with TRBD1 matching 7 bases. Looked up from germline, CDR1 is SGHRS and CDR2 is YFSETQ. The CDR3 covers 13 residues. Trimming at V came to 7 bases and at J to 2 bases, leaving 5 bases not matched to a gene. The CDR3: CASGTDLNTEAFF. The CDR3 DNA sequence: TGCGCCAGCGGGACAGACTTAAACACTGAAGCTTTCTTT.